This T cell receptor (beta chain) stems from a study of cytomegalovirus exposure and HLA in healthy donors. The overall study: There were 117 million unique TCR beta sequences, drawn from about 190 million T cells, in an earlier analysis.

Study results and caveats: When analyzed later, a missense DCLRE1C variant was found to be linked to TCR beta V- and J-gene trimming. In a later analysis, common viral pathogens appeared linked to several of the most significant clusters.

Primers for the PCR totalled 60 Vbeta and 13 Jbeta. Sequencing was performed with immunoSEQ multiplex PCR; in TCRdb, only in-frame clones are kept and a portion is missing. The sample includes about 130,000 clones, 75% to 90% seen only once; the top ten take approximately 6.7%. A note on this clone: Its specificity is not known.

With V trimmed by 7 bases and J by 5 bases, 8 bases remained unmatched. CDR1 is SNHLY and CDR2 is FYNNEI in the germline V gene. CDR3 length equals 14 residues. The clonotype comes from a woman between 25 and 40 years old in good health and CMV-seropositive. Material: PBMCs. The chain joins TRBV2 to TRBJ1-1; 9 positions match TRBD1. CDR3 DNA sequence: TGTGCCAGCAACCTACAGGGGGCAGAGACTGAAGCTTTCTTT. Protein: CASNLQGAETEAFF.